This is a list of T cell receptor beta chains from one sample in a study of CD8 T cells in ankylosing spondylitis. From the 5' RACE reads, TCRdb called clonotypes with MiXCR, one entry per CDR3 protein. Of about 220,000 distinct CDR3 sequences listed, 20% to 30% were seen once; the top ten hold 5% to 7.5%. The material sequenced was blood, either unsorted or a sorted T cell fraction (not recorded which). All receptors come from a male donor with ankylosing spondylitis or in good health (not recorded which). Each CDR3 is given with its conserved first and last residue. Fields, in order: J gene, V gene, CDR3 length, D gene, clone size, CDR3 protein, CDR3 DNA. The D gene is left open where the match is weak. Expanded clones get a size class; other rows say once, few or many, or leave the size out.

J gene: TRBJ2-7; V gene: TRBV12-3/TRBV12-4; CDR3 length: 12; D gene: TRBD1; clone size: many; CDR3 protein: CASSNDRVGQYF; CDR3 DNA: TGTGCCAGCAGTAACGACAGGGTTGGGCAGTACTTC
J gene: TRBJ2-3; V gene: TRBV12-3/TRBV12-4; CDR3 length: 14; D gene: NA; clone size: few; CDR3 protein: CASSTSQGGPTQYF; CDR3 DNA: TGTGCCAGCAGCACTTCGCAGGGGGGTCCTACGCAGTATTTT
J gene: TRBJ2-3; V gene: TRBV12-3/TRBV12-4; CDR3 length: 13; D gene: NA; clone size: NA; CDR3 protein: CASTQETTDTQYF; CDR3 DNA: TGTGCCAGCACGCAGGAGACCACAGATACGCAGTATTTT
J gene: TRBJ1-2; V gene: TRBV20-1; CDR3 length: 11; D gene: TRBD1; clone size: NA; CDR3 protein: CSARGQRGYTF; CDR3 DNA: TGCAGTGCTAGGGGACAGCGGGGCTACACCTTC
J gene: TRBJ2-3; V gene: TRBV11-2; CDR3 length: 15; D gene: NA; clone size: NA; CDR3 protein: CASSLGMGGTDTQYF; CDR3 DNA: TGTGCCAGCAGCTTAGGCATGGGCGGCACAGATACGCAGTATTTT
J gene: TRBJ2-3; V gene: TRBV11-3; CDR3 length: 21; D gene: TRBD2; clone size: many; CDR3 protein: CASSSMPVGTSGIGSTDTQYF; CDR3 DNA: TGTGCCAGCAGCTCTATGCCCGTCGGGACTAGCGGGATTGGGAGCACAGATACGCAGTATTTT
J gene: TRBJ2-5; V gene: TRBV7-2; CDR3 length: 14; D gene: NA; clone size: NA; CDR3 protein: CASSLGRGAETQYF; CDR3 DNA: TGTGCCAGCAGCTTAGGCAGGGGCGCGGAGACCCAGTACTTC
J gene: TRBJ1-1; V gene: TRBV25-1; CDR3 length: 15; D gene: NA; clone size: many; CDR3 protein: CASSPGEGVNTEAFF; CDR3 DNA: TGTGCCAGCAGCCCCGGGGAGGGGGTGAACACTGAAGCTTTCTTT
J gene: TRBJ2-2; V gene: TRBV11-2; CDR3 length: 17; D gene: TRBD2; clone size: few; CDR3 protein: CASSFPRLAANTGELFF; CDR3 DNA: TGTGCCAGCAGCTTCCCGAGACTAGCGGCGAACACCGGGGAGCTGTTTTTT
J gene: TRBJ1-1; V gene: TRBV4-2; CDR3 length: 14; D gene: NA; clone size: many; CDR3 protein: CASSQGDLNTEAFF; CDR3 DNA: TGTGCCAGCAGCCAAGGGGATTTGAACACTGAAGCTTTCTTT
J gene: TRBJ2-1; V gene: TRBV4-1; CDR3 length: 16; D gene: NA; clone size: many; CDR3 protein: CASSQDLTKTFNEQFF; CDR3 DNA: TGCGCCAGCAGCCAAGATCTCACTAAAACTTTCAATGAGCAGTTCTTC
J gene: TRBJ1-5; V gene: TRBV28; CDR3 length: 12; D gene: NA; clone size: many; CDR3 protein: CASSLIGQPQHF; CDR3 DNA: TGTGCCAGCAGTTTAATCGGTCAGCCCCAGCATTTT
J gene: TRBJ1-5; V gene: TRBV12-5; CDR3 length: 16; D gene: TRBD1; clone size: few; CDR3 protein: CASGLDGDRFNQPQHF; CDR3 DNA: TGTGCTAGTGGTTTGGACGGGGACAGGTTCAATCAGCCCCAGCATTTT
J gene: TRBJ2-7; V gene: TRBV2; CDR3 length: 13; D gene: NA; clone size: NA; CDR3 protein: CASSEEVAHEQYF; CDR3 DNA: TGTGCCAGCAGTGAAGAGGTAGCCCACGAGCAGTACTTC
J gene: TRBJ2-3; V gene: TRBV29-1; CDR3 length: 13; D gene: NA; clone size: many; CDR3 protein: CSPTVAGTDTQYF; CDR3 DNA: TGCAGCCCCACCGTGGCAGGCACAGATACGCAGTATTTT
J gene: TRBJ2-3; V gene: TRBV5-6; CDR3 length: 16; D gene: TRBD2; clone size: many; CDR3 protein: CASSVWWREGADTQYF; CDR3 DNA: TGTGCCAGCAGCGTCTGGTGGCGGGAGGGTGCGGATACGCAGTATTTT
J gene: TRBJ1-1; V gene: TRBV10-1; CDR3 length: 17; D gene: TRBD1; clone size: once; CDR3 protein: CASSSDRGRGANTEAFF; CDR3 DNA: TGCGCCAGCAGCTCGGACAGGGGGCGGGGGGCGAACACTGAAGCTTTCTTT
J gene: TRBJ2-1; V gene: TRBV18; CDR3 length: 18; D gene: NA; clone size: many; CDR3 protein: CASSPRLGGGPRYNEQFF; CDR3 DNA: TGTGCCAGCTCACCACGGTTGGGAGGCGGACCAAGATACAATGAGCAGTTCTTC
J gene: TRBJ2-3; V gene: TRBV6-1; CDR3 length: 15; D gene: TRBD1; clone size: NA; CDR3 protein: CASAWDSQLTDTQYF; CDR3 DNA: TGTGCCAGCGCCTGGGACAGTCAACTCACAGATACGCAGTATTTT
J gene: TRBJ2-1; V gene: TRBV5-1; CDR3 length: 13; D gene: NA; clone size: many; CDR3 protein: CASSFLAPNEQFF; CDR3 DNA: TGCGCCAGCAGCTTCCTCGCTCCCAATGAGCAGTTCTTC
J gene: TRBJ2-1; V gene: TRBV20-1; CDR3 length: 16; D gene: TRBD2; clone size: NA; CDR3 protein: CSASSLSSGAYNEQFF; CDR3 DNA: TGCAGTGCTTCGAGTCTGTCTAGCGGAGCCTACAATGAGCAGTTCTTC
J gene: TRBJ1-1; V gene: TRBV29-1; CDR3 length: 13; D gene: NA; clone size: NA; CDR3 protein: CSVKGGAGTEAFF; CDR3 DNA: TGCAGCGTTAAGGGGGGGGCTGGCACTGAAGCTTTCTTT
J gene: TRBJ2-1; V gene: TRBV29-1; CDR3 length: 16; D gene: TRBD2; clone size: NA; CDR3 protein: CSVGDMTSGIDNEQFF; CDR3 DNA: TGCAGCGTTGGGGACATGACTAGCGGGATCGACAATGAGCAGTTCTTC
J gene: TRBJ2-7; V gene: TRBV20-1; CDR3 length: 15; D gene: TRBD2; clone size: many; CDR3 protein: CSARGASGGSYEQYF; CDR3 DNA: TGCAGTGCTAGAGGCGCCAGCGGGGGCTCCTACGAGCAGTACTTC
J gene: TRBJ2-1; V gene: TRBV29-1; CDR3 length: 13; D gene: NA; clone size: NA; CDR3 protein: CSVVIVQYNEQFF; CDR3 DNA: TGCAGCGTTGTTATAGTCCAATACAATGAGCAGTTCTTC
J gene: TRBJ2-7; V gene: TRBV5-1; CDR3 length: 15; D gene: TRBD2; clone size: NA; CDR3 protein: CASSLTGTSAYEQYF; CDR3 DNA: TGCGCCAGCAGCCTCACCGGGACTAGCGCCTACGAGCAGTACTTC
J gene: TRBJ2-1; V gene: TRBV20-1; CDR3 length: 14; D gene: NA; clone size: NA; CDR3 protein: CSARDYRTANEQFF; CDR3 DNA: TGCAGTGCTAGAGACTACCGCACCGCGAATGAGCAGTTCTTC
J gene: TRBJ1-2; V gene: TRBV10-3; CDR3 length: 13; D gene: TRBD1; clone size: many; CDR3 protein: CAISGTGPGGYTF; CDR3 DNA: TGTGCCATCAGTGGGACAGGCCCGGGGGGCTACACCTTC
J gene: TRBJ2-3; V gene: TRBV12-3/TRBV12-4; CDR3 length: 15; D gene: TRBD2; clone size: many; CDR3 protein: CASSPAGLGTDTQYF; CDR3 DNA: TGTGCCAGCAGCCCAGCGGGACTTGGCACAGATACGCAGTATTTT
J gene: TRBJ2-1; V gene: TRBV12-3/TRBV12-4; CDR3 length: 14; D gene: TRBD2; clone size: NA; CDR3 protein: CASRGTSGRYEQFF; CDR3 DNA: TGTGCCAGCAGGGGGACTAGCGGGAGGTATGAGCAGTTCTTC
J gene: TRBJ2-7; V gene: TRBV12-3/TRBV12-4; CDR3 length: 14; D gene: NA; clone size: NA; CDR3 protein: CASSSIDRAYEQYF; CDR3 DNA: TGTGCCAGCAGTTCTATCGACAGAGCCTACGAGCAGTACTTC
J gene: TRBJ2-1; V gene: TRBV20-1; CDR3 length: 14; D gene: TRBD1; clone size: NA; CDR3 protein: CSAHRDRAYNEQFF; CDR3 DNA: TGCAGTGCTCACCGGGACAGGGCCTACAATGAGCAGTTCTTC
J gene: TRBJ1-5; V gene: TRBV20-1; CDR3 length: 13; D gene: TRBD1; clone size: few; CDR3 protein: CSARARGNQPQHF; CDR3 DNA: TGCAGTGCTAGAGCCAGGGGGAATCAGCCCCAGCATTTT
J gene: TRBJ2-7; V gene: TRBV20-1; CDR3 length: 15; D gene: TRBD1; clone size: NA; CDR3 protein: CSAPLSGTGADEQYF; CDR3 DNA: TGCAGTGCTCCACTCTCCGGGACAGGGGCTGACGAGCAGTACTTC
J gene: TRBJ1-2; V gene: TRBV25-1; CDR3 length: 13; D gene: NA; clone size: many; CDR3 protein: CASSKGVERGYTF; CDR3 DNA: TGTGCCAGCAGTAAAGGGGTAGAACGGGGCTACACCTTC
J gene: TRBJ2-3; V gene: TRBV12-3/TRBV12-4; CDR3 length: 14; D gene: TRBD2; clone size: NA; CDR3 protein: CASSNSGFTDTQYF; CDR3 DNA: TGTGCCAGCAGCAATAGCGGGTTCACAGATACGCAGTATTTT
J gene: TRBJ2-5; V gene: TRBV5-1; CDR3 length: 15; D gene: TRBD1; clone size: NA; CDR3 protein: CASSLTGGGQETQYF; CDR3 DNA: TGCGCCAGCAGCTTGACAGGGGGCGGCCAAGAGACCCAGTACTTC
J gene: TRBJ2-3; V gene: TRBV20-1; CDR3 length: 13; D gene: NA; clone size: many; CDR3 protein: CSAGPWGSDTQYF; CDR3 DNA: TGCAGTGCTGGCCCTTGGGGGTCTGATACGCAGTATTTT
J gene: TRBJ2-2; V gene: TRBV29-1; CDR3 length: 14; D gene: TRBD1; clone size: NA; CDR3 protein: CSVGARTGTGELFF; CDR3 DNA: TGCAGCGTTGGAGCCCGGACAGGGACCGGGGAGCTGTTTTTT
J gene: TRBJ1-5; V gene: TRBV6-5; CDR3 length: 19; D gene: NA; clone size: few; CDR3 protein: CASSYSSSQGRGGNQPQHF; CDR3 DNA: TGTGCCAGCAGTTACTCGTCTTCTCAGGGGAGAGGGGGCAATCAGCCCCAGCATTTT
J gene: TRBJ2-1; V gene: TRBV4-2; CDR3 length: 15; D gene: NA; clone size: many; CDR3 protein: CASSQGASSYNEQFF; CDR3 DNA: TGTGCCAGCAGCCAAGGGGCGAGCTCCTACAATGAGCAGTTCTTC
J gene: TRBJ1-2; V gene: TRBV5-6; CDR3 length: 14; D gene: TRBD1; clone size: many; CDR3 protein: CASSLVGQGYGYTF; CDR3 DNA: TGTGCCAGCAGCTTGGTGGGACAGGGATATGGCTACACCTTC
J gene: TRBJ1-6; V gene: TRBV7-6; CDR3 length: 20; D gene: TRBD1; clone size: many; CDR3 protein: CASSLGSGTGANSYNSPLHF; CDR3 DNA: TGTGCCAGCAGCTTAGGCTCCGGGACAGGGGCGAACTCCTATAATTCACCCCTCCACTTT
J gene: TRBJ2-1; V gene: TRBV6-1; CDR3 length: 16; D gene: NA; clone size: few; CDR3 protein: CASSLTGLVAYNEQFF; CDR3 DNA: TGTGCCAGCAGCCTAACGGGGCTAGTAGCCTACAATGAGCAGTTCTTC